This is a list of T cell receptor beta chains from one sample in a study of blood T cell repertoires in COVID-19. Sequenced by immunoSEQ multiplex PCR; TCRdb stores in-frame clones only, minus some. The table records around 18,000 clones, nearly 90% of them present only once. Sequencing was carried out using peripheral blood. Receptor source: a man aged 55 to 69 with active COVID-19. Each CDR3 is given with its conserved first and last residue. D genes are given only for firm matches. A row's size may be missing; if present it is once, few, many or a size class.

clone_size	cdr3_length	v_call	d_call	j_call	cdr3_nt	cdr3_aa
NA	16	TRBV7-9	TRBD2	TRBJ2-3	TGTGCCAGCGGATTACTAGCGGGAGCAGGGACAGATACGCAGTATTTT	CASGLLAGAGTDTQYF
once	14	TRBV3-1/TRBV3-2	NA	TRBJ1-2	TGTGCCAGCAGCCAAGAAGACAGGAGCTATGGCTACACCTTC	CASSQEDRSYGYTF
NA	15	TRBV5-1	NA	TRBJ1-1	TGCGCCAGCAGCCTGGGAGACAGAAAGAACACTGAAGCTTTCTTT	CASSLGDRKNTEAFF
NA	19	TRBV5-1	TRBD2	TRBJ2-1	TGCGCCAGCGGCCCCCCCCTAGAGTGGGAGGGCCTATCCTACAATGAGCAGTTCTTC	CASGPPLEWEGLSYNEQFF
hyperexpanded	15	TRBV5-6	NA	TRBJ1-2	TGTGCCAGCAGCCTGGGGGCCTTTGGGGGCTCGGGCTACACCTTC	CASSLGAFGGSGYTF
NA	14	TRBV11-3	NA	TRBJ2-1	TGTGCCAGCAGCTCTACAACTAGTCTCAATGAGCAGTTCTTC	CASSSTTSLNEQFF
NA	15	TRBV5-1	TRBD2	TRBJ2-1	TGCGCCAGCAGCTTTTGGGGGAGGGCCGGCGATGAGCAGTTCTTC	CASSFWGRAGDEQFF
NA	13	TRBV2	TRBD1	TRBJ1-6	TGTGCCAGCAAGGGACAGCAAAATTCACCCCTCCACTTT	CASKGQQNSPLHF
NA	12	TRBV28	NA	TRBJ1-5	TGTGCCAGCAGTCCCAACAATCAGCCCCAGCATTTT	CASSPNNQPQHF
NA	13	TRBV7-9	NA	TRBJ2-5	TGTGCCAGCAGCTTAAAGTCTAGTGAGACCCAGTACTTC	CASSLKSSETQYF
NA	15	TRBV7-2	NA	TRBJ1-3	TGTGCCAGCAGCTTATCATGGGGCGCCGGAAACACCATATATTTT	CASSLSWGAGNTIYF
few	11	TRBV6-6	NA	TRBJ1-1	TGTGCCAGCATTAAGGGGGGGCCAGCTTTCTTT	CASIKGGPAFF
once	20	TRBV9	TRBD2	TRBJ2-3	TGTGCCAGCAGCGTAGCGGGACGGCGAACTAGCGGGAGTGGATGGGATACGCAGTATTTT	CASSVAGRRTSGSGWDTQYF
NA	13	TRBV3-1/TRBV3-2	NA	TRBJ1-1	TGTGCCAGCAGCCCGACAGCGAACACTGAAGCTTTCTTT	CASSPTANTEAFF
once	17	TRBV19	TRBD2	TRBJ2-1	TGTGCCAGCAGTAGAGCTACTAGCGGGGGGGCGGATAGTGAGCAGTTCTTC	CASSRATSGGADSEQFF
medium-sized	15	TRBV15	NA	TRBJ1-2	TGTGCCACCAGCAGCGACAGTGAAACTTACTATGGCTACACCTTC	CATSSDSETYYGYTF
NA	12	TRBV7-9	NA	TRBJ1-1	TGTGCAAGGACGGGACACTTCACTGAAGCTTTCTTT	CARTGHFTEAFF
few	18	TRBV21-1	NA	TRBJ2-2	TGTGCCAGGAGCGCGGGGGGCGCGGGACTAGGGCACACCGGGGAGCTGTTTTTT	CARSAGGAGLGHTGELFF
NA	11	TRBV6-5	NA	TRBJ2-3	TGTGCCGTTCAATCCACAGATACGCAGTATTTT	CAVQSTDTQYF
NA	12	TRBV5-1	NA	TRBJ2-7	TGCGCCAGCAGCTTGGCCCTCTACGAGCAGTACTTC	CASSLALYEQYF
NA	15	TRBV27	NA	TRBJ1-6	TGTGCCAGCAGTTTAATAGCCAGGGGTAATTCACCCCTCCACTTT	CASSLIARGNSPLHF
NA	13	TRBV5-5	NA	TRBJ1-1	TGTGCCAGCCAGGGTCCCATGAACACTGAAGCTTTCTTT	CASQGPMNTEAFF
NA	12	TRBV5-1	NA	TRBJ1-2	TGCGCCAGCAGTCAAGGGGTGCTTGGCTGCACCTTC	CASSQGVLGCTF
NA	12	TRBV21-1	NA	TRBJ1-5	TGTGCCAGCAGCATCCTGGACAGTGCCCAGCATTTT	CASSILDSAQHF
once	15	TRBV28	NA	TRBJ1-5	TGTGCCAGCAGCACACAGGGATTTGGCAATCAGCCCCAGCATTTT	CASSTQGFGNQPQHF
NA	16	TRBV6-1	TRBD2	TRBJ2-5	TGTGCCAGCAGTGTTGGGACTAGCGTCGACCAAGAGACCCAGTACTTC	CASSVGTSVDQETQYF
NA	16	TRBV29-1	TRBD1	TRBJ2-7	TGCAGCGTTGAACTGGGTCGGACAGGCCCATACTACGAGCAGTACTTC	CSVELGRTGPYYEQYF
NA	15	TRBV7-2	TRBD2	TRBJ2-7	TGTGCCAGCAGCTTAGCCGGCGGGGGGGCTAGCGAGCAGTACTTC	CASSLAGGGASEQYF
once	15	TRBV2	NA	TRBJ1-1	TGTGCCAGCAGTCCTACAAGGGGAGGAGGAAATGAAGCTTTCTTT	CASSPTRGGGNEAFF
NA	13	TRBV9	TRBD2	TRBJ2-1	TGTGCCAGCAGCGTAAAACTAGCGGGGGAGCAGTTCTTC	CASSVKLAGEQFF
NA	13	TRBV5-6	NA	TRBJ1-1	TGTGCCAGCAGCTTACTGCTAGCGGATGAAGCTTTCTTT	CASSLLLADEAFF
NA	12	TRBV15	NA	TRBJ1-1	TGTGCCACCAGCAGGGCAGCATCGGGGGCTTTCTTT	CATSRAASGAFF
few	18	TRBV18	TRBD2	TRBJ2-3	TGTGCCAGCTCAGCGGGGGCTAGCGGGAGTAGGAGCACAGATACGCAGTATTTT	CASSAGASGSRSTDTQYF
NA	15	TRBV18	TRBD2	TRBJ2-1	TGTGCCAGCTCACAAGCGTGGGGGGGCTACAATGAGCAGTTCTTC	CASSQAWGGYNEQFF
NA	13	TRBV7-9	NA	TRBJ2-5	TGTGCCAGCAGCTCGGACAGCCAAGAGACCCAGTACTTC	CASSSDSQETQYF
NA	16	TRBV19	NA	TRBJ2-1	TGTGCCAGTAGTAACGGCCAGCGGAGCTCCTACAATGAGCAGTTCTTC	CASSNGQRSSYNEQFF
NA	20	TRBV5-1	TRBD2	TRBJ2-2	TGCGCCAGCAGCATCATACCGGGACTAGCGGGAGTGGGGAGCACCGGGGAGCTGTTTTTT	CASSIIPGLAGVGSTGELFF
NA	17	TRBV11-3	TRBD2	TRBJ2-3	TGTGCCAGCAGCTTAGGCGTAGCGGGAGGGCTGACAGATACGCAGTATTTT	CASSLGVAGGLTDTQYF
NA	15	TRBV18	NA	TRBJ1-4	TGTGCCAGCTCACCCTCGACTGGTAGTATTGAAAAACTGTTTTTT	CASSPSTGSIEKLFF
NA	17	TRBV7-9	NA	TRBJ2-5	TGTGCCAGCAGCCCCCGAGCGTTCGGACGGACACAAGAGACCCAGTACTTC	CASSPRAFGRTQETQYF
NA	14	TRBV30	NA	TRBJ1-2	TGTGCCTGGAGTCCATACAGCGGTAACTATGGCTACACCTTC	CAWSPYSGNYGYTF
NA	13	TRBV6-5	NA	TRBJ2-5	TGTGCCAGCCTCGGTCCGGTCAGGGAGACCCAGTACTTC	CASLGPVRETQYF
NA	15	TRBV15	TRBD2	TRBJ2-3	TGTGCCGCGAGACTAGCGGGGGCCCGCACAGATACGCAGTATTTT	CAARLAGARTDTQYF
NA	19	TRBV5-1	TRBD2	TRBJ2-6	TGCGCCAGCAGCGCGACCGACCGGGGAGGGCCTCCTGGGGCCAACGTCCTGACTTTC	CASSATDRGGPPGANVLTF
NA	16	TRBV9	TRBD2	TRBJ2-5	TGTGCCAGCAGCCCCCGAACGAGCGGGATGGGAGAGACCCAGTACTTC	CASSPRTSGMGETQYF
once	15	TRBV7-2	TRBD2	TRBJ2-2	TGTGCCAGCAGCAGTAGCGGGGGTTACGCCGGGGAGCTGTTTTTT	CASSSSGGYAGELFF
NA	14	TRBV28	NA	TRBJ2-7	TGTGCCAGCAGTTTGACAGAGAGCTCCTACAAGCAGTACTTC	CASSLTESSYKQYF
NA	11	TRBV12-3/TRBV12-4	NA	TRBJ1-2	TGTGCCAGCAGTTTGGGGAGTGGCTACACCTTC	CASSLGSGYTF
NA	13	TRBV18	NA	TRBJ2-7	TGTGCTACCCGCCGCCAGGGGTCCTACGAGCAGTACTTC	CATRRQGSYEQYF
NA	19	TRBV11-3	TRBD2	TRBJ2-5	TGTGCCAGCAGCTCCAGGACTAGCGGGAGTGTGGGGACCCAAGAGACCCAGTACTTC	CASSSRTSGSVGTQETQYF
NA	13	TRBV30	NA	TRBJ1-5	TGTGCCTGGACTAACAGACTAGATCAGCCCCAGCATTTT	CAWTNRLDQPQHF
NA	14	TRBV9	NA	TRBJ2-3	TGTGCCAGCAGCCCCTCGACCGGGGGAAATACGCAGTATTTT	CASSPSTGGNTQYF
once	15	TRBV6-5	TRBD1	TRBJ2-7	TGTGCCAGCAGTTCCCCCGGGACAGGAAAGGAGGAGCAGTACTTC	CASSSPGTGKEEQYF
NA	13	TRBV12-3/TRBV12-4	NA	TRBJ1-1	TGTGCCAGCAGTTTAGGGGGGGGCACTGAAGCTTTCTTT	CASSLGGGTEAFF
few	11	TRBV29-1	NA	TRBJ1-2	TGCAGCGTTGAACGGGGAGATGGCTACACCTTC	CSVERGDGYTF
NA	13	TRBV30	NA	TRBJ1-2	TGTGCCTGGAATCCCGGCGGGAACTATGGCTACACCTTC	CAWNPGGNYGYTF
NA	14	TRBV30	TRBD2	TRBJ2-7	TGTGCCTGGAGTCCTAGCGGGATAATTGGCGAGCAGTACTTC	CAWSPSGIIGEQYF
NA	13	TRBV27	NA	TRBJ1-1	TGTGCCAGCAGTTTACTCCCCGCGACTGAAGCTTTCTTT	CASSLLPATEAFF
NA	15	TRBV18	NA	TRBJ1-4	TGTGCCAGCTCACCCGGGTCGGTCCGAAATGAAAAACTGTTTTTT	CASSPGSVRNEKLFF
once	14	TRBV2	NA	TRBJ2-1	TGTGCCAGCAGTCCTAGTGAACAGGTCCATGAGCAGTTCTTC	CASSPSEQVHEQFF